The 32 T cell receptor beta chains reported below all come from one sample, sequenced in a study of T cells after yellow fever vaccination (dated by TCRdb to about 2019). The treatment or condition tag for this specimen amounts to: live attenuated yellow fever vaccine strain. Library generation was performed with 5' RACE. The instrument given in TCRdb is Illumina NovaSeq 6000. TCRdb cleaned the public reads at Q25 with fastp, built clones with MiXCR and kept in-frame beta chains. Each CDR3 protein gets just one entry, which takes the most common genes and DNA from the rows behind it. For this sample there are some 350,000 distinct CDR3 sequences; about 4% appear just once. The top ten constitute 24% of the sample. Sequenced here: PBMCs, sampled 5 days after the yellow fever booster vaccination. These receptors came from a man between 18 and 35 years old who received the YFV17D yellow fever vaccine.

This chain joins TRBV5-4 and TRBJ1-2, with TRBD1 matching 7 bases. Germline CDR1 and CDR2: SGHNT and YYREEE (reference sequence). With 4 bases clipped from V and 5 bases from J, the junction kept 8 bases outside the gene matches. The CDR3 has 14 amino acids. CDR3 sequence reads: CASSGGGGWYGYTF. The CDR3 nucleotides read TGTGCCAGCAGCGGAGGGGGCGGTTGGTATGGCTACACCTTC. The entire variable domain, with the rest obtained from reference TRBV5-4 and TRBJ1-2, is as follows: ETGVTQSPTHLIKTRGQQVTLRCSSQSGHNTVSWYQQALGQGPQFIFQYYREEENGRGNFPPRFSGLQFPNYSSELNVNALELDDSALYLCASSGGGGWYGYTFGSGTRLTVV.

CDR3 residues: CASSGVPDYTF. The CDR3 coding sequence is TGTGCCAGCAGCGGAGTTCCGGACTACACCTTC. The rearrangement joins TRBV5-5 to TRBJ1-2; unclear D gene. This CDR3 has 11 residues. The V end was cut by 4 bases, the J end by 10 bases, with 11 bases between. CDR1 is SGHKS and CDR2 is YYEKEE in the germline V gene (reference sequence).

This clonotype was detected only a few times. The CDR3 DNA sequence: TGTGCCAGCAGCCTTACCGGGGCGGGCTACGAGCAGTACGTC. Translating it yields CASSLTGAGYEQYV. This chain uses TRBV14 with TRBJ2-7; D tentatively fits TRBD1 or TRBD2 (5 bases each). The CDR3 runs to 14 residues. CDR1 SGHDN and CDR2 FVKESK come from the germline V gene. V dropped 4 bases and J dropped 3 bases, with 13 bases sitting between them.

Only a few counts were recorded for this clonotype. The chain links TRBV27 to TRBJ2-7; 8 nucleotides align to TRBD1. V lost 5 bases and J lost 7; bases outside the gene matches: 10. The CDR3 covers 14 residues. Germline V CDR1 and CDR2: MNHEY, SMNVEV (reference sequence). The CDR3 nucleotides are TGTGCCAGCAGTACCCGGACAGGGATCAGGGAGCAGTACTTC. It specifies CASSTRTGIREQYF.

This clonotype was seen a handful of times. This chain connects TRBV27 to TRBJ1-5; the D is unclear. CDR3 size: 15 residues. V lost 2 bases and J 4 bases, leaving 12 bases between the germline ends. The germline gives CDR1 MNHEY, CDR2 SMNVEV (reference sequence). CDR3 sequence reads: CASSLRSGKNQPQHF. CDR3 bases: TGTGCCAGCAGTTTAAGATCCGGCAAAAATCAGCCCCAGCATTTT.

The table lists this clonotype with many counts. The chain uses TRBV12-5 and TRBJ2-3; 8 nucleotides match TRBD2. Germline loops: CDR1 LGHNT, CDR2 FRNRAP. This CDR3 has 16 amino acids. V lost 0 bases, J lost 4 bases, and 6 bases stayed unmatched. The CDR3 DNA sequence: TGTGCTAGTGGTTTGGTACTAAGCGGGGGAGCAGATACGCAGTATTTT. Protein: CASGLVLSGGADTQYF. Full variable domain (remainder filled in from reference TRBV12-5 and TRBJ2-3): DARVTQTPRHKVTEMGQEVTMRCQPILGHNTVFWYRQTMMQGLELLAYFRNRAPLDDSGMPKDRFSAEMPDATLATLKIQPSEPRDSAVYFCASGLVLSGGADTQYFGPGTRLTVL.

This clonotype was detected a few times. The genes are TRBV7-9 and TRBJ2-3; a weak D match, TRBD2 (6 bases). CDR3 size: 18 residues. Germline lookup yields CDR1 SEHNR and CDR2 FQNEAQ (reference sequence). V dropped 2 bases and J dropped 0 bases, with 18 bases sitting between them. The DNA for the CDR3 is TGTGCCAGCAGCTTATCCTACTACACGGGGGAAAGCACAGATACGCAGTATTTT. Translated: CASSLSYYTGESTDTQYF. Filled out from reference TRBV7-9 and TRBJ2-3, the complete variable domain reads DTGVSQNPRHKITKRGQNVTFRCDPISEHNRLYWYRQTLGQGPEFLTYFQNEAQLEKSRLLSDRFSAERPKGSFSTLEIQRTEQGDSAMYLCASSLSYYTGESTDTQYFGPGTRLTVL.

V is TRBV20-1 and J is TRBJ1-5, with D hard to call. CDR1 and CDR2 from the germline V gene are DFQATT and SNEGSKA (reference sequence). This CDR3 has 15 residues. With 6 bases removed from V and 0 bases from J, the gap between germline ends came to 15 bases. In DNA, the CDR3 is TGCAGTGCCCAGTACGGCAGAGTTAGCAATCAGCCCCAGCATTTT. Translating gives CSAQYGRVSNQPQHF.

The table lists this clonotype with many counts. This sequence joins TRBV6-2 or TRBV6-3 and TRBJ2-1; tentative D call: TRBD1 (7 bases). The CDR3 runs to 13 residues. V dropped 6 bases and J dropped 8 bases, with 14 bases sitting between them. Germline assignment: CDR1 MNHEY and CDR2 SVGEGT. The CDR3, as DNA: TGTGCCAGCAGACGACAGGGAGGACATGAGCAGTTCTTC. The encoded protein is CASRRQGGHEQFF.

This clonotype was recorded many times. The chain couples TRBV5-1 to TRBJ2-1; a weak D match, TRBD2 (6 bases). Deletions cut 7 bases from V and 1 base from J, with 9 bases between. The CDR3 extends over 13 amino acids. Germline V CDR1 and CDR2: SGHRS, YFSETQ. The DNA of the CDR3 is TGCGCCAGCGCGGGACTTTCCTACAATGAGCAGTTCTTC. As protein: CASAGLSYNEQFF. The variable domain in full, completed from reference TRBV5-1 and TRBJ2-1, reads KAGVTQTPRYLIKTRGQQVTLSCSPISGHRSVSWYQQTPGQGLQFLFEYFSETQRNKGNFPGRFSGRQFSNSRSEMNVSTLELGDSALYLCASAGLSYNEQFFGPGTRLTVL.

This clonotype has more than one count but fewer than ten. V gene TRBV20-1 combines with J gene TRBJ1-2; D call uncertain. Germline V CDR1 and CDR2: DFQATT, SNEGSKA (reference sequence). The CDR3 runs to 14 residues. The ends were cut back, 6 bases at V and 0 bases at J, with 14 bases in the middle. CDR3 DNA sequence: TGCAGTGCCCGAGCCGAATGGACTAACTATGGCTACACCTTC. It specifies CSARAEWTNYGYTF.

This CDR3 reads CASSLWAGQGASWDTEAFF. In DNA form, the CDR3 reads TGTGCCAGCAGCTTGTGGGCGGGTCAGGGGGCTTCTTGGGACACTGAAGCTTTCTTT. The chain combines TRBV5-6 with TRBJ1-1; the match to TRBD1 covers 8 bases. Germline CDR1 reads SGHDT; CDR2 reads YYEEEE. Trimming took 1 base from V and 3 from J; bases not matched to a gene: 17. CDR3 length equals 19 residues.

This clonotype appeared many times. The J gene is TRBJ2-1, the V gene TRBV7-2; 8 bases are shared with TRBD1. The CDR3 consists of 15 residues. Germline loops: CDR1 SGHTA, CDR2 FQGNSA. The junction had 5 bases not matched to a gene; V was cut back by 5 bases and J by 2 bases. CDR3 DNA: TGTGCCAGCAGCGCCCAACAGGGGGCCTACAATGAGCAGTTCTTC. This gives the protein CASSAQQGAYNEQFF. Drawing the rest from reference TRBV7-2 and TRBJ2-1, the complete variable domain is GAGVSQSPSNKVTEKGKDVELRCDPISGHTALYWYRQSLGQGLEFLIYFQGNSAPDKSGLPSDRFSAERTGGSVSTLTIQRTQQEDSAVYLCASSAQQGAYNEQFFGPGTRLTVL.

The table lists this clonotype with many counts. DNA of the CDR3: TGTGCCAGCACCAGTGGGGCTAGCGGGGGAAATACGCAGTATTTT. It yields the protein CASTSGASGGNTQYF. V gene TRBV7-2 combines with J gene TRBJ2-3, with 10 bases aligning to TRBD2. The CDR3 consists of 15 residues. V trimming: 7 bases; J trimming: 7 bases; junction bases outside the gene matches: 11. The germline gives CDR1 SGHTA, CDR2 FQGNSA.

This clonotype occurred a few times. The gene calls are TRBV29-1 and TRBJ2-2, with D maybe TRBD1 (7 bases). Trimming took off 7 bases at V and 4 bases at J, with 28 bases between the two ends. This CDR3 is 18 amino acids long. Germline V CDR1 and CDR2: SQVTM, ANQGSEA. CDR3 region: CSAEGGQQGSLCTGELFF. The CDR3 region has the DNA TGCAGCGCCGAGGGGGGACAGCAGGGCTCCCTATGCACCGGGGAGCTGTTTTTT.

This clonotype was picked up a small number of times. The chain carries TRBV7-3 and TRBJ2-2, with D perhaps given as TRBD1 or TRBD2 (5 bases each). The length of the CDR3 is 15 residues. CDR1 and CDR2 from the germline V gene are SGHTA and FQGTGA. V shed 4 bases and J shed 0 bases, with 9 bases lying between them. The CDR3 spells CASSSGRTNTGELFF. The CDR3 DNA is TGTGCCAGCAGCTCGGGACGGACGAACACCGGGGAGCTGTTTTTT.

This clonotype turned up a few times. This chain links TRBV13 with TRBJ1-1, with a possible D match to TRBD1 (5 bases). V dropped 3 bases and J dropped 4 bases, with 12 bases sitting between them. Per the germline V gene, CDR1 is PRHDT and CDR2 is FYEKMQ (reference sequence). The CDR3 has 14 residues. In nucleotides, the CDR3 is TGTGCCAGCAGCTTGGGGGGAGGGGCCACTGAAGCTTTCTTT. It yields the protein CASSLGGGATEAFF.

This clonotype was observed a few times. V and J are TRBV6-2 or TRBV6-3 and TRBJ1-5; 7 nucleotides align to TRBD1. J lost 6 bases, V lost 2 bases, and 10 bases had no gene match. CDR3 length equals 16 residues. Germline values: CDR1 MNHEY, CDR2 SVGEGT. CDR3 nucleotide sequence: TGTGCCAGCAGTTACCATTCTTCAGGGGGTAGTCAGCCCCAGCATTTT. Its translation: CASSYHSSGGSQPQHF.

The chain uses TRBV4-2 and TRBJ2-2; D call uncertain. Germline V gene data show CDR1 as LGHNA and CDR2 as YNFKEQ. This CDR3 comprises 15 residues. V lost 1 base and J 4 bases, leaving 10 bases between the germline ends. The CDR3 bases are TGTGCCAGCAGCCAAGGACGGATGATCACCGGGGAGCTGTTTTTT. Translating it yields CASSQGRMITGELFF.

This clonotype was recorded many times. V usage is TRBV11-2 and J usage is TRBJ2-5, with D unresolved. The CDR3 contains 15 residues. V was clipped by 5 bases and J by 4 bases, with 17 bases between them. Looked up from germline, CDR1 is SGHAT and CDR2 is FQNNGV. DNA of the CDR3: TGTGCCAGCAGCGAAACTGGCTTCCGGACAGAGACCCAGTACTTC. This translates into CASSETGFRTETQYF.

The chain employs TRBV7-2 and TRBJ2-1, with D possibly TRBD2 on 6 matching bases. Trimming shortened V by 5 bases and J by 4 bases, and 9 bases separated the two germline ends. This CDR3 region has 13 residues. The germline gives CDR1 SGHTA, CDR2 FQGNSA. The CDR3 here is CASSQSGYNEQFF. CDR3 sequence (DNA): TGTGCCAGCAGCCAAAGCGGGTACAATGAGCAGTTCTTC.

This clonotype has only a few counts. The CDR3 nucleotides read TGTGCCAGCAGCTTAGACCAGACCGTGGAGACCCAGTACTTC. Amino acid sequence: CASSLDQTVETQYF. V usage is TRBV5-8 and J usage is TRBJ2-5; D gene unclear. V was trimmed by 2 bases and J by 5 bases, leaving 13 bases between them. Germline V lookup: CDR1 SGHTS, CDR2 YDEGEE. The CDR3 consists of 14 residues.

The sample holds many counts of this clonotype. The chain joins TRBV5-1 to TRBJ2-5; 7 nucleotides align to TRBD1. V gave up 4 bases and J gave up 5 bases; unmatched junction bases: 8. CDR3 length: 14 amino acids. The germline CDR1 and CDR2 sequences are SGHRS and YFSETQ. The chain's CDR3 is CASSQITGEETQYF. CDR3 bases: TGCGCCAGCAGCCAAATAACAGGGGAGGAGACCCAGTACTTC.

The chain couples TRBV7-9 to TRBJ1-5; D may be TRBD1 (5 bases). The V and J ends lost 2 bases and 2 bases respectively, with 22 bases between them. Germline assignment: CDR1 SEHNR and CDR2 FQNEAQ (reference sequence). The CDR3 runs to 19 residues. CDR3 in DNA: TGTGCCAGCAGCTTATTTGGCGGGGGAGGTGATATGGGCAATCAGCCCCAGCATTTT. This translates into CASSLFGGGGDMGNQPQHF. The full variable domain, completed using reference TRBV7-9 and TRBJ1-5, is DTGVSQNPRHKITKRGQNVTFRCDPISEHNRLYWYRQTLGQGPEFLTYFQNEAQLEKSRLLSDRFSAERPKGSFSTLEIQRTEQGDSAMYLCASSLFGGGGDMGNQPQHFGDGTRLSIL.

V and J are TRBV4-2 and TRBJ2-5; D is ambiguous. CDR3 length: 13 amino acids. Looked up from germline, CDR1 is LGHNA and CDR2 is YNFKEQ. Trimming pared 1 base from V and 3 bases from J, leaving 6 bases between. DNA of the CDR3: TGTGCCAGCAGCCAAGTAGATGAAGAGACCCAGTACTTC. It is translated as CASSQVDEETQYF.

This sequence joins TRBV20-1 and TRBJ1-2; 7 bases agree with TRBD1. The CDR3 extends over 15 amino acids. Germline CDR1 and CDR2: DFQATT and SNEGSKA (reference sequence). Losses at the gene ends were 0 bases for V and 3 bases for J; bases not matched to a gene: 7. CDR3 nucleotides: TGCAGTGCTAGAGAGACTAACAGGGGTCACTATGGCTACACCTTC. Encoded protein: CSARETNRGHYGYTF.

There are many counts of this clonotype. The chain employs TRBV10-3 and TRBJ2-3; 7 bases agree with TRBD1. Germline-derived CDR1 and CDR2 are ENHRY and SYGVKD. This CDR3 spans 16 amino acids. The junction had 6 bases not matched to a gene; V was cut back by 3 bases and J by 0 bases. Written as DNA, the CDR3 is TGTGCCATCAGTGACCCGGACAGGACTAGCACAGATACGCAGTATTTT. Protein: CAISDPDRTSTDTQYF.

The V call is TRBV7-9, the J call TRBJ2-1; TRBD2 aligns across 9 bases. Germline V lookup: CDR1 SEHNR, CDR2 FQNEAQ (reference sequence). This CDR3 is built from 16 residues. J was trimmed by 5 bases and V by 1 base; bases with no gene match: 6. The CDR3 sequence is CASSLDLAGFDNEQFF. CDR3 DNA sequence: TGTGCCAGCAGCTTAGACCTAGCGGGGTTTGACAATGAGCAGTTCTTC.

This clonotype turned up a few times. The rearrangement joins TRBV27 to TRBJ2-3, with 8 nucleotides matching TRBD2. The V gene end was trimmed by 6 bases and the J gene end by 2 bases; junction bases not matched to a gene: 7. This CDR3 comprises 15 residues. Germline V gene lookup returns CDR1 MNHEY and CDR2 SMNVEV (reference sequence). The CDR3 spells CASRSAGGYTDTQYF. CDR3 DNA: TGTGCCAGCAGGAGTGCGGGAGGCTACACAGATACGCAGTATTTT.

This clonotype was seen ten or more times. The chain recombines TRBV2 with TRBJ2-7; D could derive from TRBD1 or TRBD2 (5 bases each). With 0 bases removed from V and 12 bases from J, the gap between germline ends came to 9 bases. The length of the CDR3 is 11 residues. The germline V gene has CDR1 SNHLY and CDR2 FYNNEI. The CDR3: CASSEAGDRYF. CDR3 sequence (DNA): TGTGCCAGCAGTGAAGCGGGGGATCGGTACTTC.

This sequence joins TRBV11-1 and TRBJ2-7; TRBD2 might be the D (5 bases). The CDR3 is 12 amino acids. From germline, CDR1 is SGHAT and CDR2 FQDESV (reference sequence). V was shortened by 5 bases and J by 3 bases, with 8 bases between the two germline ends. CDR3 DNA sequence: TGTGCCAGCAGCACCCGGGACTACGAGCAGTACTTC. Its translation: CASSTRDYEQYF.

The chain has TRBV19 and TRBJ2-1; 10 bases are shared with TRBD2. The CDR3 is made up of 19 amino acids. Germline CDR1 is LNHDA and CDR2 is SQIVND (reference sequence). V was clipped by 3 bases and J by 3 bases; unmatched bases: 14. CDR3 protein: CASSIPGFGLAGVYNEQFF. The CDR3 coding sequence is TGTGCCAGTAGTATCCCCGGTTTTGGGCTAGCGGGGGTCTACAATGAGCAGTTCTTC.